This TCR beta chain was observed in a study of CD8 T cells in Susac syndrome. Study observations and caveats: It was acknowledged in the study that the number of individuals who were included in its TCR sequencing and HLA analysis was relatively small.

Sequencing of TCR beta drew on CD8+ and CD4+ T cells from blood. TEMRA cells were FACS-enriched, and CD8+ and CD4+ T cells were isolated negatively. cDNA came from about 0.46 to 1 ug RNA primed by random hexamers. Via MiXCR, TCRdb re-called the immunoSEQ multiplex PCR reads, giving one row per CDR3 protein. This repertoire shows about 210,000 distinct CDR3 sequences, about 96% found once; its top ten account for roughly 0.1%. V was pared by 0 bases and J by 4 bases, with 13 bases between. This CDR3 has 15 amino acids. The germline V gene encodes CDR1 DFQATT and CDR2 SNEGSKA (reference sequence). In its sample, this clonotype was seen once. Its antigen is undetermined.

Sequencing was done on a sample of CD4+ T cells from PBMCs. The chain employs TRBV20-1 and TRBJ1-5, with D tentatively TRBD1 (5 bases). The sequence was obtained from a human donor with multiple sclerosis. The CDR3 here is CSAREGSGWNQPQHF. The CDR3, as DNA: TGCAGTGCTAGAGAAGGGTCAGGGTGGAATCAGCCCCAGCATTTT.